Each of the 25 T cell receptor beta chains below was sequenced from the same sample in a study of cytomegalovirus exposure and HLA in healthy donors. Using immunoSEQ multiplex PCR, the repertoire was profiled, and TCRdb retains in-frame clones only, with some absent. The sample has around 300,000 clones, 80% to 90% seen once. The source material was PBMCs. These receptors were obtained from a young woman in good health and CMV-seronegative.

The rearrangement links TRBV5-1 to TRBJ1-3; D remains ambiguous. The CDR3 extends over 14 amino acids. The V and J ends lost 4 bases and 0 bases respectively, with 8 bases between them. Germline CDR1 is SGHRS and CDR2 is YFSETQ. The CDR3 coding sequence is TGCGCCAGCAGCGGAGACGGCTCTGGAAACACCATATATTTT. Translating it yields CASSGDGSGNTIYF.

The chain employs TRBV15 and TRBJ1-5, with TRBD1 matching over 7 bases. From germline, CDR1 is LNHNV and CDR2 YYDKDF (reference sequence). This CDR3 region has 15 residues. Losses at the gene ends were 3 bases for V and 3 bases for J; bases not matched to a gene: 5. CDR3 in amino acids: CATSSVGQTNQPQHF. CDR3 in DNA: TGTGCCACCAGCAGCGTGGGACAGACCAATCAGCCCCAGCATTTT.

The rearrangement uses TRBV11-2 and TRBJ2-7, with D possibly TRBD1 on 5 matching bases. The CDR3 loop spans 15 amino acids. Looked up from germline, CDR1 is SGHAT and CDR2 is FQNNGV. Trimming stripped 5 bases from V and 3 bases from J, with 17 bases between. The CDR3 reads CASSRAGSNSYEQYF. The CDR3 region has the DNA TGTGCCAGCAGCCGGGCAGGGTCGAATAGCTACGAGCAGTACTTC.

The CDR3 nucleotides are TGTGCCAGCAGCCAGGGCACAGGGGTCACAGATACGCAGTATTTT. Protein sequence: CASSQGTGVTDTQYF. The chain couples TRBV7-9 to TRBJ2-3, with 7 bases that match TRBD1. The CDR3 length is 15 residues. V lost 5 bases to trimming and J lost 2 bases; unmatched junction nucleotides: 7. The germline V gene has CDR1 SEHNR and CDR2 FQNEAQ (reference sequence). The full variable domain, completed using reference TRBV7-9 and TRBJ2-3, is DTGVSQNPRHKITKRGQNVTFRCDPISEHNRLYWYRQTLGQGPEFLTYFQNEAQLEKSRLLSDRFSAERPKGSFSTLEIQRTEQGDSAMYLCASSQGTGVTDTQYFGPGTRLTVL.

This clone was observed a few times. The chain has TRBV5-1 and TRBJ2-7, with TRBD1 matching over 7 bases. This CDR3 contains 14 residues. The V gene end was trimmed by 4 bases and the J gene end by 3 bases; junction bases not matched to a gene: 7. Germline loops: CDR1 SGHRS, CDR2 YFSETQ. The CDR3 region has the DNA TGCGCCAGCAGCGGTCGACAGGGCAACTACGAGCAGTACTTC. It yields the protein CASSGRQGNYEQYF. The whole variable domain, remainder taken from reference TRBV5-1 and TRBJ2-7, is KAGVTQTPRYLIKTRGQQVTLSCSPISGHRSVSWYQQTPGQGLQFLFEYFSETQRNKGNFPGRFSGRQFSNSRSEMNVSTLELGDSALYLCASSGRQGNYEQYFGPGTRLTVT.

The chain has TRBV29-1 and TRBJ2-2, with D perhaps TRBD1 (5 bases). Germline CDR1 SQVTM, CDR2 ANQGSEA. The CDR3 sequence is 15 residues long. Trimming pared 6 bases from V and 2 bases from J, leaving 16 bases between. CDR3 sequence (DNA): TGCAGCGTATTCTTCTCAGGACACAACACCGGGGAGCTGTTTTTT. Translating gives CSVFFSGHNTGELFF.

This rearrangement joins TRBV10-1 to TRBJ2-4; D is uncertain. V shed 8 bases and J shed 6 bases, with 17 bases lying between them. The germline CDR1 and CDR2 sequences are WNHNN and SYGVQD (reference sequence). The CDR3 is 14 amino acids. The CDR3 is CASAPTAYVNIQYF. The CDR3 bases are TGCGCCAGCGCTCCCACAGCCTACGTAAACATTCAGTACTTC.

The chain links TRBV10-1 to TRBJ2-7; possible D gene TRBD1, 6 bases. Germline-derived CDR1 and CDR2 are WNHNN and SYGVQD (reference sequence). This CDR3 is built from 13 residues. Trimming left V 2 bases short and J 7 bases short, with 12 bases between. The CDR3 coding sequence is TGCGCCAGCAGTGAGGGGGGCTGGCTAGAGCAGTACTTC. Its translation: CASSEGGWLEQYF.

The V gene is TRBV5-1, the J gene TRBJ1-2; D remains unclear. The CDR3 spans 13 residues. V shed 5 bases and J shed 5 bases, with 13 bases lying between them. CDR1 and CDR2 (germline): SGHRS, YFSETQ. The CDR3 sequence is CASRSTAEYGYTF. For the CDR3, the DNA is TGCGCCAGCAGGTCAACAGCAGAATATGGCTACACCTTC.

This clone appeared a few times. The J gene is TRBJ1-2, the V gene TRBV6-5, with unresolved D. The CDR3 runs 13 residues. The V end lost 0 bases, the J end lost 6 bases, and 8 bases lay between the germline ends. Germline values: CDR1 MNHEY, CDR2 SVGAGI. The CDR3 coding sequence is TGTGCCAGCAGTTACTCGAGTAGAAATGGCTACACCTTC. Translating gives CASSYSSRNGYTF.

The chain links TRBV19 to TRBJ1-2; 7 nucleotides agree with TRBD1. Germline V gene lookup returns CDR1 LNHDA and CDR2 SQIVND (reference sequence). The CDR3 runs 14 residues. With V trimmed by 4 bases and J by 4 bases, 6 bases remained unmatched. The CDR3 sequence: CASSNRDRIYGYTF. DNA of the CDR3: TGTGCCAGTAGTAACCGGGACAGAATCTATGGCTACACCTTC.

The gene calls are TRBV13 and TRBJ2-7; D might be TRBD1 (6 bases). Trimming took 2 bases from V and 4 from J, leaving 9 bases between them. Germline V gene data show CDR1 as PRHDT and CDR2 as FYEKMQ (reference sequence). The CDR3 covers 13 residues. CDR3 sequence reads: CASSLRQGYEQYF. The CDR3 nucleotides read TGTGCCAGCAGCTTAAGGCAGGGGTACGAGCAGTACTTC.

The CDR3 coding sequence is TGTGCCAGCAGTTCGACAGGCCACTCTGGGGCCAACGTCCTGACTTTC. It is translated as CASSSTGHSGANVLTF. V and J are TRBV6-5 and TRBJ2-6; weak D call: TRBD1 (6 bases). This CDR3 region has 16 residues. V lost 4 bases to trimming and J lost 0 bases, with 10 bases between them. CDR1 and CDR2 (germline): MNHEY, SVGAGI.

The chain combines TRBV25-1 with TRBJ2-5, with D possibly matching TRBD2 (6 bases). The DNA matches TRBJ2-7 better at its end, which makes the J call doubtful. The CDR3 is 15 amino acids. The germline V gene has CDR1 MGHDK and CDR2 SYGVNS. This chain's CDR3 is CASTPGVAVSYEQYF. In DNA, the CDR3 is TGTGCCAGCACCCCGGGGGTAGCGGTCTCCTACGAGCAGTACTTC.

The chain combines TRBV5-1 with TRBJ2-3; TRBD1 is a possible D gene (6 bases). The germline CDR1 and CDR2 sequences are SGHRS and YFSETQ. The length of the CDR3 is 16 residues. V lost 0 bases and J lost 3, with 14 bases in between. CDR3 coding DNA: TGCGCCAGCAGCTTGGGGGCAGTTAGGGGGACAGATACGCAGTATTTT. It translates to CASSLGAVRGTDTQYF.

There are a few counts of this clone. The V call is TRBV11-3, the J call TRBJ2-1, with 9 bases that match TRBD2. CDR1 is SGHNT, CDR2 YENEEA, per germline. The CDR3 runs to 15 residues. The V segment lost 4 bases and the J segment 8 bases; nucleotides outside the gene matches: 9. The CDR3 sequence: CASSSREREADEQFF. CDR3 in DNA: TGTGCCAGCAGCTCTAGAGAGCGGGAGGCGGATGAGCAGTTCTTC.

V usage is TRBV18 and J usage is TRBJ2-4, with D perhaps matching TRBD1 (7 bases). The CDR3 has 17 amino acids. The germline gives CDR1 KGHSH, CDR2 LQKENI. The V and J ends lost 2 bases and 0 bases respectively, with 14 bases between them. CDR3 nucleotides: TGTGCCAGCTCACCATCGGGGGACAGTCTAGCCAAAAACATTCAGTACTTC. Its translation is CASSPSGDSLAKNIQYF.

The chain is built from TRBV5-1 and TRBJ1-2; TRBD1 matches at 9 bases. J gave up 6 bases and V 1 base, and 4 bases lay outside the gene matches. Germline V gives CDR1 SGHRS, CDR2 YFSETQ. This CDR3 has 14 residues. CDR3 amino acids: CASSLRTGEDGYTF. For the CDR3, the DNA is TGCGCCAGCAGCTTGCGGACAGGGGAGGATGGCTACACCTTC.

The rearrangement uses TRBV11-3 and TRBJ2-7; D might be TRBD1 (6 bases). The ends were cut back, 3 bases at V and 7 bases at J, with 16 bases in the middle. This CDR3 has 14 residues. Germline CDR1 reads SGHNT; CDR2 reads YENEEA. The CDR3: CASSFGTMSMEQYF. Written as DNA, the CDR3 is TGTGCCAGCAGCTTTGGGACAATGAGCATGGAGCAGTACTTC.

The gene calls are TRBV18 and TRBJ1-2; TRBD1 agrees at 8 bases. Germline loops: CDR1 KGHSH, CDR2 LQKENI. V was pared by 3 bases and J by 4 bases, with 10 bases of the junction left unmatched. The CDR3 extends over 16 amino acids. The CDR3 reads CASSPPAGGRFYGYTF. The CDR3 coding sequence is TGTGCCAGCTCACCTCCCGCAGGGGGCAGGTTCTATGGCTACACCTTC.

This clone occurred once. This CDR3 reads CASSNRLAGGTETQYF. Here the CDR3 DNA reads TGTGCCAGCAGCAACCGACTAGCGGGAGGGACGGAGACCCAGTACTTC. The chain employs TRBV27 and TRBJ2-5, with 14 nucleotides matching TRBD2. Unmatched junction bases numbered 8, after V lost 6 bases and J lost 5 bases. The CDR3 has 16 amino acids. Germline CDR1 reads MNHEY; CDR2 reads SMNVEV (reference sequence).

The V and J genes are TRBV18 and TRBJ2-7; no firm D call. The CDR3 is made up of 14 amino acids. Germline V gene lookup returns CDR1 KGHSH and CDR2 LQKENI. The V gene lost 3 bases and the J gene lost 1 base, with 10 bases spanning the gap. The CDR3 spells CASSPPGLSYEQYF. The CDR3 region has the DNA TGTGCCAGCTCACCGCCAGGCCTTTCCTACGAGCAGTACTTC.

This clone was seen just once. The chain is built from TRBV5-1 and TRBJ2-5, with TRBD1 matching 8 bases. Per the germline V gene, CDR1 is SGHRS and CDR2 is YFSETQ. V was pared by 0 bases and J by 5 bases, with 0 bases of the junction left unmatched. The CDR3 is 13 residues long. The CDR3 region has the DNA TGCGCCAGCAGCTTGGACAGGGGGGAGACCCAGTACTTC. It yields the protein CASSLDRGETQYF.

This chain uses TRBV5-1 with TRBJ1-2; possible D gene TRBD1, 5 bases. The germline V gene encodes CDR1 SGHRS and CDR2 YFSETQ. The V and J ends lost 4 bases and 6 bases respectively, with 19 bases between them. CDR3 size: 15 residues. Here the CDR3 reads CASSDNHGGVNGYTF. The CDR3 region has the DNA TGCGCCAGCAGCGACAACCACGGGGGAGTCAATGGCTACACCTTC. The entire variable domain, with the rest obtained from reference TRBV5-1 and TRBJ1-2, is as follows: KAGVTQTPRYLIKTRGQQVTLSCSPISGHRSVSWYQQTPGQGLQFLFEYFSETQRNKGNFPGRFSGRQFSNSRSEMNVSTLELGDSALYLCASSDNHGGVNGYTFGSGTRLTVV.

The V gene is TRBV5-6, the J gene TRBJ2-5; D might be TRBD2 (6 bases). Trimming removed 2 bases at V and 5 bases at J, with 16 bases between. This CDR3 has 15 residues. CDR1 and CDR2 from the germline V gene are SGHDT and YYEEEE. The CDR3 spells CASSFRVAGRETQYF. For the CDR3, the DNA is TGTGCCAGCAGCTTTCGGGTTGCGGGGCGGGAGACCCAGTACTTC.